This T cell receptor (beta chain) was sequenced during a study of T-cell reconstitution after alpha-beta-depleted transplantation in children. Construction of the TCRbeta library involved unique molecular identifiers. TCRdb reprocessed the PCR reads with MiXCR, giving one entry per CDR3 protein. The data hold about 270,000 distinct CDR3 sequences, with about a tenth observed a single time. CDR1 is SQVTM and CDR2 is ANQGSEA in the germline V gene. The CDR3 is 13 residues long. The germline V and J ends were trimmed by 4 bases and 3 bases, with 13 bases remaining between them. The input for sequencing was PBMCs from the stem cell graft donor, taken from the stem cell graft. The chain has TRBV29-1 and TRBJ2-7; D gene ambiguous. The TCR originated in a human donor who donated a stem cell graft to a child with SCID. The CDR3 loop is CSVAVAAYYEQYF. CDR3 nucleotide sequence: TGCAGCGTTGCCGTGGCCGCCTACTACGAGCAGTACTTC.